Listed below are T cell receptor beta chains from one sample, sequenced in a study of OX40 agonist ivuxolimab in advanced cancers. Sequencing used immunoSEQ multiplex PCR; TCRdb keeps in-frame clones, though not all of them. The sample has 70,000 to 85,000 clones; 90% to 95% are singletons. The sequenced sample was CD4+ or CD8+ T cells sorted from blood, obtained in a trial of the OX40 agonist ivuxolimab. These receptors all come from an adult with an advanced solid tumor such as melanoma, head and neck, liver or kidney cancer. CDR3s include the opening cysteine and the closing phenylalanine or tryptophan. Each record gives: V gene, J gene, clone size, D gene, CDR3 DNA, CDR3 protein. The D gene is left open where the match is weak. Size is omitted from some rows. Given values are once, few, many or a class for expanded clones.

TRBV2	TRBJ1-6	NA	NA	TGTGCCAGCAGTGAAGCTGGGGGCGCGGGGTCACCCCTCCACTTT	CASSEAGGAGSPLHF
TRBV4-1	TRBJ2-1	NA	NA	TGCGCCAGCAGCCAAGGGGTTTGGGGAGACTACAATGAGCAGTTCTTC	CASSQGVWGDYNEQFF
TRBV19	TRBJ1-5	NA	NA	TGTGCCAGTAGTGTCCGGACAGATAGCAATCAGCCCCAGCATTTT	CASSVRTDSNQPQHF
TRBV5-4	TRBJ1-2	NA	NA	TGTGCCAGCAGCTTGGGACAGATCAACTATGGCTACACCTTC	CASSLGQINYGYTF
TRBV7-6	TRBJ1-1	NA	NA	TGTGCCAGCAGCAGCAGGAGGAACACTGAAGCTTTCTTT	CASSSRRNTEAFF
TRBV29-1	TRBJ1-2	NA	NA	TGCAGCGTTGACTCGGGACACCTAGGCTATGGCTACACCTTC	CSVDSGHLGYGYTF
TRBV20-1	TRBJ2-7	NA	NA	TGCAGTGCTAGAGTTCGTGGGAGGCAGTACTTC	CSARVRGRQYF
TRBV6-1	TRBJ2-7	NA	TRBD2	TGTGCCAGCAGATCCGGGACTAGCGGGAAGAACGAGCAGTACTTC	CASRSGTSGKNEQYF
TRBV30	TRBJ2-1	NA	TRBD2	TGTGCCTGGAGTACGGGGGGTGACTACAATGAGCAGTTCTTC	CAWSTGGDYNEQFF
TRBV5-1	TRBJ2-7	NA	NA	TGCGCCAGCAGCTCACAGGGTGAGTCCTACGAGCAGTACTTC	CASSSQGESYEQYF
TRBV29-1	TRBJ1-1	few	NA	TGCAGCGTTGAGCGGCAGGGAGGAAGGAACACTGAAGCTTTCTTT	CSVERQGGRNTEAFF
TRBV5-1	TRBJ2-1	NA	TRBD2	TGCGCCAGCAGCTGGACTAGCGGGACCAACAATGAGCAGTTCTTC	CASSWTSGTNNEQFF
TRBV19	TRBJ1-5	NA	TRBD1	TGTGCCACGGGGGACAGGGGGTACGATAGCAATCAGCCCCAGCATTTT	CATGDRGYDSNQPQHF